The rows below give T cell receptor beta chains drawn from one sample of a study of T and B cells in COVID-19 patients. MiXCR was run by TCRdb on the multiplex PCR reads, yielding one entry per CDR3 protein. This sample yields over a thousand distinct CDR3 sequences, of which less than 25% are seen a single time; 65% to 70% belongs to the top ten. The sequenced sample was blood. The receptor source for this set is a human donor with active COVID-19. The donor label of this sample is uncertain. Both conserved end residues are part of each CDR3. A D gene is named only where the DNA matches it firmly. Part of the rows lack a size; the others show once, few, many or a class for expanded clones.

abundance: many
j_gene: TRBJ1-5
v_gene: TRBV6-2/TRBV6-3
d_gene: -
CDR3aa: CASQSGREYSNQPQHF
CDR3nt: TGTGCCAGTCAAAGTGGCAGGGAATATAGCAATCAGCCCCAGCATTTT

abundance: few
j_gene: TRBJ1-2
v_gene: TRBV4-3
d_gene: -
CDR3aa: CASSQELQTVYGYTF
CDR3nt: TGCGCCAGCAGCCAAGAACTACAGACAGTTTATGGCTACACCTTC

abundance: -
j_gene: TRBJ1-4
v_gene: TRBV4-1
d_gene: -
CDR3aa: CASSQDKVIAEKLFF
CDR3nt: TGCGCCAGCAGCCAAGATAAAGTTATTGCTGAAAAACTGTTTTTT

abundance: few
j_gene: TRBJ2-5
v_gene: TRBV7-2
d_gene: TRBD2
CDR3aa: CASSLTSGRVRETQYF
CDR3nt: TGTGCCAGCAGCTTGACTAGCGGGAGGGTCCGGGAGACCCAGTACTTC

abundance: medium-sized
j_gene: TRBJ2-1
v_gene: TRBV12-3/TRBV12-4
d_gene: TRBD2
CDR3aa: CASSFKDGGRNEQFF
CDR3nt: TGTGCCAGCAGTTTTAAGGACGGGGGGAGGAATGAGCAGTTCTTC

abundance: medium-sized
j_gene: TRBJ2-3
v_gene: TRBV5-6
d_gene: -
CDR3aa: CASSGGDTQYF
CDR3nt: TGTGCCAGCAGCGGGGGCGATACGCAGTATTTT

abundance: medium-sized
j_gene: TRBJ2-6
v_gene: TRBV18
d_gene: TRBD2
CDR3aa: CASSPRLAGVGVSGANVLTF
CDR3nt: TGTGCCAGCTCACCACGACTAGCGGGAGTCGGGGTCTCTGGGGCCAACGTCCTGACTTTC

abundance: medium-sized
j_gene: TRBJ1-2
v_gene: TRBV27
d_gene: TRBD1
CDR3aa: CASSPWGQNYGYTF
CDR3nt: TGTGCCAGCAGTCCTTGGGGACAGAACTATGGCTACACCTTC

abundance: few
j_gene: TRBJ2-7
v_gene: TRBV4-2
d_gene: TRBD1
CDR3aa: CASSQDWAGGTGEQYF
CDR3nt: TGTGCCAGCAGCCAAGATTGGGCAGGGGGTACGGGCGAGCAGTACTTC

abundance: -
j_gene: TRBJ2-3
v_gene: TRBV29-1
d_gene: TRBD2
CDR3aa: CSVEKSGRNTQYF
CDR3nt: TGCAGCGTTGAGAAGAGCGGGAGGAATACGCAGTATTTT

abundance: large
j_gene: TRBJ2-3
v_gene: TRBV27
d_gene: TRBD1
CDR3aa: CASSPIRQGAKDTQYF
CDR3nt: TGTGCCAGCAGTCCCATACGACAGGGGGCGAAGGATACGCAGTATTTT

abundance: -
j_gene: TRBJ1-1
v_gene: TRBV4-3
d_gene: -
CDR3aa: CASSQGRGGVNTEAFF
CDR3nt: TGTGCCAGCAGCCAAGGGAGGGGGGGTGTGAACACTGAAGCTTTCTTT

abundance: large
j_gene: TRBJ2-1
v_gene: TRBV29-1
d_gene: -
CDR3aa: CSVVPGAGNEQFF
CDR3nt: TGCAGCGTTGTACCGGGAGCTGGCAATGAGCAGTTCTTC

abundance: few
j_gene: TRBJ2-6
v_gene: TRBV28
d_gene: -
CDR3aa: CASGTPGGANVLTF
CDR3nt: TGTGCCAGCGGGACCCCGGGGGGGGCCAACGTCCTGACTTTC

abundance: many
j_gene: TRBJ1-4
v_gene: TRBV24-1
d_gene: -
CDR3aa: CATLAPRVDSTNEKLFF
CDR3nt: TGTGCCACCCTCGCCCCAAGGGTGGACTCAACTAATGAAAAACTGTTTTTT

abundance: medium-sized
j_gene: TRBJ1-1
v_gene: TRBV18
d_gene: TRBD1
CDR3aa: CASSRTDRDTEAFF
CDR3nt: TGTGCCAGCTCACGAACGGACAGGGACACTGAAGCTTTCTTT

abundance: few
j_gene: TRBJ2-1
v_gene: TRBV7-9
d_gene: -
CDR3aa: CASSLDLIYNEQFF
CDR3nt: TGTGCCAGCAGCTTAGATCTTATCTACAATGAGCAGTTCTTC

abundance: -
j_gene: TRBJ2-1
v_gene: TRBV2
d_gene: -
CDR3aa: CASSEWGSGLSYNEQFF
CDR3nt: TGTGCCAGCAGTGAGTGGGGTAGCGGACTCTCCTACAATGAGCAGTTCTTC

abundance: few
j_gene: TRBJ1-5
v_gene: TRBV5-8
d_gene: -
CDR3aa: CASSLGTAGINGNQPQHF
CDR3nt: TGTGCCAGCAGCTTGGGAACTGCGGGGATTAATGGCAATCAGCCCCAGCATTTT

abundance: many
j_gene: TRBJ2-1
v_gene: TRBV7-9
d_gene: TRBD2
CDR3aa: CASSSLAAGALHEQFF
CDR3nt: TGTGCCAGCAGCTCCCTAGCGGCGGGAGCTCTCCATGAGCAGTTCTTC

abundance: medium-sized
j_gene: TRBJ2-2
v_gene: TRBV6-5
d_gene: TRBD2
CDR3aa: CASSTVPGTIYAANTGELFF
CDR3nt: TGTGCCAGCAGCACTGTCCCCGGGACTATATACGCTGCGAACACCGGGGAGCTGTTTTTT

abundance: medium-sized
j_gene: TRBJ1-5
v_gene: TRBV19
d_gene: -
CDR3aa: CASSILGEVQPQHF
CDR3nt: TGTGCCAGTAGTATCCTGGGGGAGGTTCAGCCCCAGCATTTT

abundance: -
j_gene: TRBJ1-4
v_gene: TRBV11-2
d_gene: -
CDR3aa: CASSLGAGEEKLFF
CDR3nt: TGTGCCAGCAGCTTAGGTGCAGGGGAGGAAAAACTGTTTTTT

abundance: -
j_gene: TRBJ2-1
v_gene: TRBV2
d_gene: TRBD1
CDR3aa: CASRRDRGLLF
CDR3nt: TGTGCCAGCAGGAGGGACAGGGGTTTACTCTTC